A single sample is the source of the 7 T cell receptor beta chains below, sequenced in a study of neurological immune-mediated disorders. TCRdb re-derived calls from the 5' RACE reads in MiXCR, one entry per CDR3 protein. The sample lists tens of thousands of distinct CDR3 sequences, under 13% occurring once. The sample consisted of PBMCs. Source of these receptors: a woman in her twenties or thirties with HTLV-1-associated myelopathy (HAM/TSP).

This clonotype was seen a few times. The chain recombines TRBV3-1 with TRBJ2-3; tentatively, D is TRBD2 (7 bases). CDR1 and CDR2 from the germline V gene are LGHDT and YNNKEL (reference sequence). The germline V and J ends were trimmed by 6 bases and 5 bases, with 21 bases remaining between them. CDR3 length: 16 residues. The CDR3 DNA reads as TGTGCCAGCAGACCTGCGTGGGGGGGGGCGGGAGATACGCAGTATTTT. Its translation: CASRPAWGGAGDTQYF.

This clonotype was counted at least ten times. The V gene is TRBV7-2, the J gene TRBJ2-7; 9 bases are a match to TRBD1. Germline trimming cut 5 bases from V and 2 bases from J; bases unmatched to any gene: 7. The CDR3 is 15 residues long. Per germline, CDR1 SGHTA and CDR2 FQGNSA. For the CDR3, the DNA is TGTGCCAGCAGCACTACAGGGGGCGACCCCTACGAGCAGTACTTC. It is translated as CASSTTGGDPYEQYF.

Many counts were recorded for this clonotype. The gene calls are TRBV6-5 and TRBJ2-4; TRBD1 might be the D (5 bases). V was clipped by 11 bases and J by 5 bases, with 13 bases between them. CDR3 size: 12 residues. The germline CDR1 and CDR2 sequences are MNHEY and SVGAGI. CDR3 sequence: CAARDDQNIQYF. The CDR3, as DNA: TGTGCCGCCAGGGATGATCAAAACATTCAGTACTTC.

This clonotype has ten or more counts. V is TRBV5-6 and J is TRBJ2-1; D might be TRBD1 (5 bases). The V gene's germline CDR1 is SGHDT and CDR2 YYEEEE. Trimming pared 3 bases from V and 0 bases from J, leaving 10 bases between. The CDR3 is made up of 15 amino acids. The CDR3 DNA is TGTGCCAGCAGCTCGGACACGAGCTCCTACAATGAGCAGTTCTTC. Amino acids: CASSSDTSSYNEQFF.

Ten or more counts support this clonotype. The rearrangement uses TRBV5-1 and TRBJ1-1, with D possibly TRBD1 on 6 matching bases. With 4 bases removed from V and 3 bases from J, the gap between germline ends came to 13 bases. Germline lookup yields CDR1 SGHRS and CDR2 YFSETQ. This CDR3 contains 14 residues. The CDR3 here is CASSERGGDTEAFF. Written as DNA, the CDR3 is TGCGCCAGCAGCGAAAGGGGGGGAGACACTGAAGCTTTCTTT.

This clonotype was seen at least ten times. The chain carries TRBV7-9 and TRBJ1-3; D gene ambiguous. CDR1 is SEHNR and CDR2 is FQNEAQ in the germline V gene (reference sequence). CDR3 length: 12 residues. V lost 0 bases and J 4 bases, leaving 1 base between the germline ends. The CDR3 coding sequence is TGTGCCAGCAGCTTAGCGGGAAACACCATATATTTT. Protein product: CASSLAGNTIYF.

This clonotype was counted ten times or more. The rearrangement joins TRBV10-3 to TRBJ2-7; D remains unclear. Germline V gene sequence: CDR1 ENHRY, CDR2 SYGVKD. The length of the CDR3 is 14 residues. The germline V and J ends were trimmed by 6 bases and 0 bases, with 12 bases remaining between them. The DNA for the CDR3 is TGTGCCATCAGGGACCAAAAGAACTCCTACGAGCAGTACTTC. Its translation: CAIRDQKNSYEQYF.